The rows below give T cell receptor beta chains drawn from one sample of a study of blood T cell repertoires in COVID-19. The repertoire was sequenced with immunoSEQ multiplex PCR; TCRdb's copy has only in-frame clones and lacks some. The data contain 250,000 or so clones, about 89% of them seen just once; the ten biggest clones take up roughly 8%. Input material: peripheral blood. Receptors originate from a man aged 40-49 years with active or convalescent COVID-19. Both conserved end residues are part of each CDR3. Each record gives: CDR3 DNA, CDR3 protein, D gene, V gene, J gene, clone size. D genes are given only for firm matches. Rows may omit the clone size; those that give it use once, few, many or a size class.

CDR3 DNA: TGTGCCAGCAGATGGACTAGCGGGATTAAAGAGACCCAGTACTTC
CDR3 protein: CASRWTSGIKETQYF
D gene: TRBD2
V gene: TRBV27
J gene: TRBJ2-5
clone size: .

CDR3 DNA: TGTGCCAGCAGTTACTCGAGGGACAGACAGCAGTATTTT
CDR3 protein: CASSYSRDRQQYF
D gene: TRBD1
V gene: TRBV6-5
J gene: TRBJ2-3
clone size: .

CDR3 DNA: TGTGCCAGCAGCAGTACCAGGGATCAGCCCCAGCATTTT
CDR3 protein: CASSSTRDQPQHF
D gene: .
V gene: TRBV14
J gene: TRBJ1-5
clone size: .

CDR3 DNA: TGCAGCGTTACATGGCCGATGAACACTGAAGCTTTCTTT
CDR3 protein: CSVTWPMNTEAFF
D gene: .
V gene: TRBV29-1
J gene: TRBJ1-1
clone size: .

CDR3 DNA: TGCAGCGTTGGTCCGGACTTTACTGGGACCCAGTACTTC
CDR3 protein: CSVGPDFTGTQYF
D gene: .
V gene: TRBV29-1
J gene: TRBJ2-5
clone size: .

CDR3 DNA: TGTGCCAGCAGCTTGGGCGCCCCGGGGACAGAAAAGCGGGACTTC
CDR3 protein: CASSLGAPGTEKRDF
D gene: .
V gene: TRBV5-4
J gene: TRBJ2-4
clone size: .

CDR3 DNA: TGTGCCACCAGTGATTCAGGTGGTCGGCCCCAGCATTTT
CDR3 protein: CATSDSGGRPQHF
D gene: .
V gene: TRBV24-1
J gene: TRBJ1-5
clone size: .

CDR3 DNA: TGTGCCAGCAGTCAAACGGGCGGGGGCGCGGAAGATACGCAGTATTTT
CDR3 protein: CASSQTGGGAEDTQYF
D gene: .
V gene: TRBV6-4
J gene: TRBJ2-3
clone size: .

CDR3 DNA: TGTGCCAGCACCTTGGGTGGACAGTCCTACGAGCAGTACTTC
CDR3 protein: CASTLGGQSYEQYF
D gene: .
V gene: TRBV2
J gene: TRBJ2-7
clone size: few

CDR3 DNA: TGTGCCAGCAGCATCGGCCCAGGGAGGACTGAAGCTTTCTTT
CDR3 protein: CASSIGPGRTEAFF
D gene: .
V gene: TRBV2
J gene: TRBJ1-1
clone size: .

CDR3 DNA: TGTGCCAGCAGTTCGACTAGCGTGGAGACCCAGTACTTC
CDR3 protein: CASSSTSVETQYF
D gene: TRBD2
V gene: TRBV12-3/TRBV12-4
J gene: TRBJ2-5
clone size: .

CDR3 DNA: TGTGCCAGCAGCTTAGAACGCGGGCTAGCCCTCTACAATGAGCAGTTCTTC
CDR3 protein: CASSLERGLALYNEQFF
D gene: .
V gene: TRBV11-3
J gene: TRBJ2-1
clone size: .

CDR3 DNA: TGTGCCAGCAGCTTGGCCTCAGGGGGCTTCACAGATACGCAGTATTTT
CDR3 protein: CASSLASGGFTDTQYF
D gene: TRBD1
V gene: TRBV5-5
J gene: TRBJ2-3
clone size: .

CDR3 DNA: TGTGCCAGCAGTGAAAGGCGGGGAGGCACTGAAGCTTTCTTT
CDR3 protein: CASSERRGGTEAFF
D gene: .
V gene: TRBV6-1
J gene: TRBJ1-1
clone size: .

CDR3 DNA: TGTGCCAGCAGAACCGGACAGCCCCAAGCTTTCTTT
CDR3 protein: CASRTGQPQAFF
D gene: .
V gene: TRBV12-3/TRBV12-4
J gene: TRBJ1-1
clone size: .

CDR3 DNA: TGTGCCAGCACAAGGGGCAGGGACTCTGGAAACACCATATATTTT
CDR3 protein: CASTRGRDSGNTIYF
D gene: .
V gene: TRBV6-5
J gene: TRBJ1-3
clone size: .

CDR3 DNA: TGTGCCAGCAGCCAAGACACTAGCGGCGCAGGTACGCAGTATTTT
CDR3 protein: CASSQDTSGAGTQYF
D gene: TRBD2
V gene: TRBV3-1/TRBV3-2
J gene: TRBJ2-3
clone size: .

CDR3 DNA: TGTGCCATCGATGAAACAGGGATGGGAAACACCATATATTTT
CDR3 protein: CAIDETGMGNTIYF
D gene: .
V gene: TRBV2
J gene: TRBJ1-3
clone size: .

CDR3 DNA: TGCAGTGCTAGTAGGCAGGGGCGAAAAAGCACAGATACGCAGTATTTT
CDR3 protein: CSASRQGRKSTDTQYF
D gene: .
V gene: TRBV20-1
J gene: TRBJ2-3
clone size: .

CDR3 DNA: TGTGCCAGCAGCAACCCGACTAGCGGTCAAGAGACCCAGTACTTC
CDR3 protein: CASSNPTSGQETQYF
D gene: TRBD2
V gene: TRBV7-3
J gene: TRBJ2-5
clone size: .

CDR3 DNA: TGTGCCATCATCAAAAGGGACAGGGGGCGAAATGAGCAGTTCTTC
CDR3 protein: CAIIKRDRGRNEQFF
D gene: TRBD1
V gene: TRBV7-8
J gene: TRBJ2-1
clone size: .

CDR3 DNA: TGTGCCAGCAGCTCGACAGGGCGGACTGAAGCTTTCTTT
CDR3 protein: CASSSTGRTEAFF
D gene: TRBD1
V gene: TRBV5-6
J gene: TRBJ1-1
clone size: .

CDR3 DNA: TGTGCCTGGAGTGTGGGGGCCAACACTGAAGCTTTCTTT
CDR3 protein: CAWSVGANTEAFF
D gene: .
V gene: TRBV30
J gene: TRBJ1-1
clone size: .

CDR3 DNA: TGCGCCAGCACTGCCGGGACAGTTGGAAACACCATATATTTT
CDR3 protein: CASTAGTVGNTIYF
D gene: TRBD1
V gene: TRBV10-1
J gene: TRBJ1-3
clone size: .

CDR3 DNA: TGTGCCAGCAGCTTAGTTTTTGCAGGGCTCTCTGGAAACACCATATATTTT
CDR3 protein: CASSLVFAGLSGNTIYF
D gene: .
V gene: TRBV7-9
J gene: TRBJ1-3
clone size: .

CDR3 DNA: TGTGCCAGTAGTATACTAGCGGGCCCCTACGAGCAGTACTTC
CDR3 protein: CASSILAGPYEQYF
D gene: TRBD2
V gene: TRBV19
J gene: TRBJ2-7
clone size: .

CDR3 DNA: TGTGCCAGCTCACCGCTTCCGGGACAGGGGTGGGAGCAGTACTTC
CDR3 protein: CASSPLPGQGWEQYF
D gene: TRBD1
V gene: TRBV18
J gene: TRBJ2-7
clone size: .

CDR3 DNA: TGTGCCAGTAGTCCTTCACAGTTGGCGTTCACAGATACGCAGTATTTT
CDR3 protein: CASSPSQLAFTDTQYF
D gene: .
V gene: TRBV19
J gene: TRBJ2-3
clone size: few

CDR3 DNA: TGTGCCATGGGGACAGGGGCCACCGGGGAGCTGTTTTTT
CDR3 protein: CAMGTGATGELFF
D gene: TRBD1
V gene: TRBV10-3
J gene: TRBJ2-2
clone size: .

CDR3 DNA: TGTGCCAGCAGCTCGGGGGTAGGAACTGAAGCTTTCTTT
CDR3 protein: CASSSGVGTEAFF
D gene: .
V gene: TRBV5-6
J gene: TRBJ1-1
clone size: .

CDR3 DNA: TGTGCCAGTAGTATCGGGATCACTGAAGCTTTCTTT
CDR3 protein: CASSIGITEAFF
D gene: .
V gene: TRBV19
J gene: TRBJ1-1
clone size: few

CDR3 DNA: TGTGCCAGCAGTTTATGGGAGGGTACGACTCAGCCCCAGCATTTT
CDR3 protein: CASSLWEGTTQPQHF
D gene: .
V gene: TRBV28
J gene: TRBJ1-5
clone size: .

CDR3 DNA: TGCGCCAGCAGTGAGTCAAGAGGGTTCGGGACCCAGTACTTC
CDR3 protein: CASSESRGFGTQYF
D gene: .
V gene: TRBV10-2
J gene: TRBJ2-5
clone size: .

CDR3 DNA: TGTGCCTGGAGTTCCAGGGACAGTAACTATGGCTACACCTTC
CDR3 protein: CAWSSRDSNYGYTF
D gene: TRBD1
V gene: TRBV30
J gene: TRBJ1-2
clone size: .

CDR3 DNA: TGTGCCAGCAGCCGCGGACTAGCGGGGGTTTACAATGAGCAGTTCTTC
CDR3 protein: CASSRGLAGVYNEQFF
D gene: TRBD2
V gene: TRBV3-1/TRBV3-2
J gene: TRBJ2-1
clone size: once

CDR3 DNA: TGTGCCAGCAGCTCACTCCGGACTAGCGGGGGGAGCTCCTACGAGCAGTACTTC
CDR3 protein: CASSSLRTSGGSSYEQYF
D gene: TRBD2
V gene: TRBV11-2
J gene: TRBJ2-7
clone size: .

CDR3 DNA: TGTGCCAGCAGCTCCCAAAAGGAGGGGAGTAATGAAAAACTGTTTTTT
CDR3 protein: CASSSQKEGSNEKLFF
D gene: .
V gene: TRBV7-9
J gene: TRBJ1-4
clone size: .

CDR3 DNA: TGTGCCAGTAGATGGGGACAGGGAGATAATTCACCCCTCCACTTT
CDR3 protein: CASRWGQGDNSPLHF
D gene: TRBD1
V gene: TRBV19
J gene: TRBJ1-6
clone size: .

CDR3 DNA: TGTGCCAGCAGGGGGACAGGGGGCTTCGACAATGAGCAGTTCTTC
CDR3 protein: CASRGTGGFDNEQFF
D gene: TRBD1
V gene: TRBV2
J gene: TRBJ2-1
clone size: .

CDR3 DNA: TGTGCCAGCAGTGACAGGGTTACTAATGAAAAACTGTTTTTT
CDR3 protein: CASSDRVTNEKLFF
D gene: TRBD1
V gene: TRBV5-6
J gene: TRBJ1-4
clone size: .